This entry lists 9 T cell receptor beta chains sequenced from one sample in a study of Graves' ophthalmopathy and Graves' hyperthyroidism. Beta-chain TCR CDR3 regions were amplified from RNA transcripts. First-round RT-PCR employed HTBI primers, with a second-round multiplex PCR after it. Using its own MiXCR run on the multiplex PCR reads, TCRdb lists one record per CDR3 protein. The sample consists of 1 million to 1.3 million distinct CDR3 sequences, roughly two fifths of them appearing once. Specimen: peripheral blood or thyroid tissue (not recorded which). Source of these receptors: an adult man with Graves' hyperthyroidism.

The count of this clonotype is one. The junction departs from germline at one end; a sequencing error may be responsible. The chain couples TRBV25-1 to TRBJ2-7; a weak D match, TRBD2 (5 bases). The CDR3 length is 12 residues. Germline assignment: CDR1 MGHDK and CDR2 SYGVNS. The CDR3 DNA is TGTGTCAGCAGTGAGGAGCGGCGCGAGCAGTACTTC. The encoded protein is CVSSEERREQYF.

This clonotype was observed at least ten times. The V and J genes are TRBV7-9 and TRBJ1-5; no clear D. Germline CDR1 reads SEHNR; CDR2 reads FQNEAQ (reference sequence). V dropped 1 base and J dropped 6 bases, with 10 bases sitting between them. The CDR3 runs 14 residues. This CDR3 is CASSLGLEGQPQHF. DNA for the CDR3: TGTGCCAGCAGCTTAGGACTAGAGGGTCAGCCCCAGCATTTT.

This chain connects TRBV10-2 to TRBJ1-1, with D possibly TRBD1 on 5 matching bases. This CDR3 comprises 15 residues. CDR1 WSHSY and CDR2 SAAADI come from the germline V gene. The V gene lost 7 bases and the J gene lost 0 bases, with 15 bases spanning the gap. Here the CDR3 reads CASKHRDGMNTEAFF. The DNA of the CDR3 is TGCGCCAGCAAACACCGGGACGGCATGAACACTGAAGCTTTCTTT.

The chain is built from TRBV6-6 and TRBJ1-1; the match to TRBD1 covers 7 bases. The CDR3 is 15 amino acids. The trim removed 4 bases at V and 1 base at J, leaving 6 bases unmatched. The germline V gene encodes CDR1 MNHNY and CDR2 SVGAGI (reference sequence). In DNA form, the CDR3 reads TGTGCCAGCAGTTCTTCCGGACAGGAGAACACTGAAGCTTTCTTT. This encodes CASSSSGQENTEAFF.

V and J are TRBV24-1 and TRBJ2-3; D unclear. Trimming stripped 5 bases from V and 2 bases from J, with 7 bases between. This CDR3 has 13 residues. CDR1 and CDR2 (germline): KGHDR, SFDVKD. CDR3 sequence (DNA): TGTGCCACCAGTGGTACAGCCACAGATACGCAGTATTTT. It encodes CATSGTATDTQYF.

As concerns this clonotype: A much larger clonotype is one base distant, so this may be a read error. The J gene is TRBJ1-5, the V gene TRBV12-3 or TRBV12-4, with D possibly matching TRBD1 (5 bases). Trimming removed 4 bases at V and 7 bases at J, with 14 bases between. The CDR3 extends over 14 amino acids. This chain's CDR3 is CASSWTGAGQPQHF. The CDR3 DNA is TGTGCCAGCAGTTGGACCGGGGCCGGCCAGCCCCAGCATTTT.

This clonotype appeared many times. The chain links TRBV14 to TRBJ2-5; tentatively, D is TRBD2 (5 bases). Germline V CDR1 and CDR2: SGHDN, FVKESK. The CDR3 runs 16 residues. V lost 0 bases to trimming and J lost 2 bases, with 13 bases between them. CDR3 residues: CASSQDRRRGQETQYF. The CDR3 coding sequence is TGTGCCAGCAGCCAAGATCGGCGGCGCGGGCAAGAGACCCAGTACTTC.

The CDR3 bases are TGTGCCAGCAGTGATGGCAGGGGGCGTCGGGGCTACACCTTC. Translating gives CASSDGRGRRGYTF. V gene TRBV25-1 combines with J gene TRBJ1-2; 8 positions agree with TRBD1. The CDR3 is made up of 14 amino acids. With 3 bases clipped from V and 8 bases from J, the junction kept 8 bases outside the gene matches. CDR1 and CDR2 from the germline V gene are MGHDK and SYGVNS.

This clonotype was counted at least ten times. The rearrangement uses TRBV7-2 and TRBJ2-7; D may be TRBD1 (5 bases). Germline lookup yields CDR1 SGHTA and CDR2 FQGNSA. The CDR3 has 18 amino acids. Trimming removed 0 bases at V and 3 bases at J, with 21 bases between. The CDR3 region is CASSLAPPLGGAHYEQYF. The CDR3 coding sequence is TGTGCCAGCAGCTTAGCACCCCCATTGGGTGGGGCTCACTACGAGCAGTACTTC.